What follows are 2 T cell receptor beta chains derived from one specimen sequenced in a study of CD8 T cells in ankylosing spondylitis. What these receptors recognize is not known. Overall study findings and caveats: One TCR beta motif, made up of several highly homologous variants, appeared characteristic of ankylosing spondylitis blood.

TCRdb re-called the 5' RACE reads through MiXCR, storing one row per CDR3 protein. This table has 700,000 to 1,000,000 distinct CDR3 sequences, about an eighth appearing once. The sequencing input was blood, either unsorted or a sorted T cell fraction (not recorded which). Receptors were obtained from a male donor with ankylosing spondylitis.

The table lists this clonotype with many counts. This chain links TRBV7-2 with TRBJ2-1; 7 positions agree with TRBD2. Germline CDR1 and CDR2: SGHTA and FQGNSA. The CDR3 runs 14 residues. Unmatched junction bases numbered 5, after V lost 1 base and J lost 8 bases. As DNA, the CDR3 is TGTGCCAGCAGCTTAGTAGGACTAGACCATGAGCAGTTCTTC. Protein sequence: CASSLVGLDHEQFF.

The rearrangement links TRBV20-1 to TRBJ1-1; D is uncertain. Per the germline V gene, CDR1 is DFQATT and CDR2 is SNEGSKA (reference sequence). V was cut by 6 bases and J by 1 base, with 12 bases left in between. This CDR3 spans 13 amino acids. The CDR3 is CSASPHPNTEAFF. Written as DNA, the CDR3 is TGCAGTGCGAGCCCACATCCGAACACTGAAGCTTTCTTT.